Shown below are 10 T cell receptor beta chains from a single sample sequenced in a study of identical twins. TCRdb ran MiXCR on the 5' RACE reads and lists one entry per CDR3 protein. The table includes about 1.7 million distinct CDR3 sequences, more than 30% detected once. The sample was cord blood. These TCRs come from a newborn girl in good health.

The chain couples TRBV20-1 to TRBJ1-5; tentatively, D is TRBD1 (6 bases). The CDR3 length is 13 residues. Germline loops: CDR1 DFQATT, CDR2 SNEGSKA (reference sequence). Trimming left V 6 bases short and J 5 bases short, with 14 bases between. The CDR3 spells CSAWGGFDQPQHF. The DNA for the CDR3 is TGCAGTGCGTGGGGGGGCTTCGATCAGCCCCAGCATTTT.

The V and J genes are TRBV20-1 and TRBJ2-7; 13 nucleotides line up with TRBD2. The CDR3 extends over 14 amino acids. V shed 6 bases and J 7 bases; nucleotides not matched to a gene: 9. Germline assignment: CDR1 DFQATT and CDR2 SNEGSKA (reference sequence). The CDR3 bases are TGCAGTGCCCGGACTAGCGGGAGTTTTAATGAGCAGTACTTC. Protein: CSARTSGSFNEQYF.

This clonotype was seen only a few times. This rearrangement joins TRBV20-1 to TRBJ1-2; D unresolved. This CDR3 has 12 amino acids. Trimming took off 7 bases at V and 4 bases at J, with 13 bases between the two ends. Germline lookup yields CDR1 DFQATT and CDR2 SNEGSKA (reference sequence). This CDR3 reads CSVGYLTYGYTF. CDR3 DNA: TGCAGTGTAGGTTACCTGACCTATGGCTACACCTTC.

The V gene is TRBV15, the J gene TRBJ2-3, with D tentatively TRBD1 (5 bases). Trimming removed 5 bases at V and 4 bases at J, with 13 bases between. This CDR3 contains 14 residues. Germline V lookup: CDR1 LNHNV, CDR2 YYDKDF (reference sequence). In nucleotides, the CDR3 is TGTGCCACCAGCTTCGATCAGGGCCCAGATACGCAGTATTTT. Translated: CATSFDQGPDTQYF.

This chain joins TRBV4-1 and TRBJ2-3; D gene ambiguous. Germline V gene sequence: CDR1 MGHRA, CDR2 YSYEKL. The CDR3 length is 14 residues. V shed 4 bases and J shed 2 bases, with 10 bases lying between them. This CDR3 reads CASSRIQLTDTQYF. Written as DNA, the CDR3 is TGCGCCAGCAGCCGAATACAGCTCACAGATACGCAGTATTTT.

V gene TRBV5-1 combines with J gene TRBJ2-3; D uncertain. V shed 0 bases and J shed 0 bases, with 11 bases lying between them. The length of the CDR3 is 16 residues. Per germline, CDR1 SGHRS and CDR2 YFSETQ. The CDR3 here is CASSLVRTPSTDTQYF. As DNA, the CDR3 is TGCGCCAGCAGCTTGGTGAGGACGCCTAGCACAGATACGCAGTATTTT. Combining the CDR3 with reference TRBV5-1 and TRBJ2-3 gives the whole variable domain KAGVTQTPRYLIKTRGQQVTLSCSPISGHRSVSWYQQTPGQGLQFLFEYFSETQRNKGNFPGRFSGRQFSNSRSEMNVSTLELGDSALYLCASSLVRTPSTDTQYFGPGTRLTVL.

This clonotype occurred many times. This chain connects TRBV20-1 to TRBJ2-3; D perhaps matches TRBD1 (5 bases). Trimming pared 3 bases from V and 3 bases from J, leaving 7 bases between. This CDR3 comprises 12 residues. The germline V gene encodes CDR1 DFQATT and CDR2 SNEGSKA (reference sequence). CDR3: CSASRQTDTQYF. CDR3 nucleotide sequence: TGCAGTGCTAGTAGACAGACAGATACGCAGTATTTT.

This clonotype came up many times. The CDR3 region has the DNA TGTGCCAGCAGTTATCCAGATTCCTACAATGAGCAGTTCTTC. Residues: CASSYPDSYNEQFF. The chain carries TRBV6-2 or TRBV6-3 and TRBJ2-1; D is unclear. The V and J ends lost 3 bases and 1 base respectively, with 7 bases between them. The CDR3 contains 14 residues. The germline CDR1 and CDR2 sequences are MNHEY and SVGEGT.

This clonotype was recorded a few times. The V call is TRBV5-1, the J call TRBJ2-4; a weak D match, TRBD2 (6 bases). This CDR3 has 13 amino acids. V lost 6 bases to trimming and J lost 8 bases, with 15 bases between them. Germline CDR1 and CDR2: SGHRS and YFSETQ. The CDR3 region has the DNA TGCGCCAGCACGGGGACTTTCGGGGACATTCAGTACTTC. Amino acids: CASTGTFGDIQYF.

CDR3 bases: TGTGCCAGCAGTTTCTACAGGGATACGCAGTATTTT. Translation: CASSFYRDTQYF. The rearrangement joins TRBV28 to TRBJ2-3; possibly TRBD1 for D (5 bases). Trimming took off 3 bases at V and 6 bases at J, with 7 bases between the two ends. This CDR3 is built from 12 residues. The germline V gene encodes CDR1 MDHEN and CDR2 SYDVKM.